Here is one T cell receptor beta chain with its context. This clonotype was picked up many times. The antigen this receptor binds is unknown. Base qualities are not recorded, but no much larger clone differs from it by a single base. Including the terminal cysteine and phenylalanine, the CDR3 comprises 14 residues. This entry keeps only the CDR3 DNA: 42 bases, framed from base 1. Based on the germline V gene, the CDR1 and CDR2 sequences are SNHLY and FYNNEI. V is cut back by 6 bases and J by 1 base, with 5 bases in the junction unmatched. A patient counted as having stable Graves' hyperthyroidism if no progression to ophthalmopathy occurred over 18 months of follow-up. Hyperthyroidism patients were aged 18 to 65 years and newly diagnosed, with disease duration of less than 2 months. The study excluded patients with uncontrolled infections, other autoimmune diseases, pregnancy or lactation. Diagnoses were based on clinical symptoms, serum thyroxine and TRAb, thyroid ultrasound and orbital computed tomography. Ficoll-Paque density gradient centrifugation was used to isolate PBMCs from under 11 ml of fresh peripheral blood. Total RNA was extracted using Trizol reagent, and RNA quality was assessed on an Agilent 2100 Bioanalyzer.

This entry belongs to a study of T cells in Graves' hyperthyroidism and ophthalmopathy (dated 2019 in TCRdb). Study-level background: Peripheral blood samples were taken at the time of initial diagnosis, prior to any treatment. TCR V-J signatures able to tell the groups apart were searched for in a discovery cohort of 90 to 100 patients, of whom 40 to 45 had Graves' ophthalmopathy and around 58 had stable Graves' hyperthyroidism. Prospective prediction of ophthalmopathy was tested in an independent validation cohort of fewer than 20 hyperthyroidism patients and 15 to 17 patients who later progressed to ophthalmopathy. The 100 discovery patients were randomly split 7:3 into training and test sets. In more than 5 Graves' hyperthyroidism patients, the study also compared T-cell repertoires from thyroid tissue with T-cell repertoires from blood. Following sampling, methimazole starting at 30 mg daily was given to hyperthyroidism patients, and high-dose intravenous methylprednisolone was given to ophthalmopathy patients. TCR Vbeta CDR3 sequencing of 120 to 150 peripheral blood samples (about 45 ophthalmopathy, about 75 hyperthyroidism and roughly 17 progressor patients) is reported in the paper. Results and caveats for the whole study, not just this receptor: Most expanded thyroid clonotypes (frequency above 0.001) were also detected in blood, suggesting blood repertoires may reflect thyroid immune responses. During validation, the model predicted progression to ophthalmopathy a median of approximately 6.5 months ahead of onset, with more than 55% sensitivity and about 72% specificity. Sample size was not statistically predetermined, and investigators were not blinded to group allocation. Ophthalmopathy was separated from stable hyperthyroidism by a 13 V-J signature model, with 85% to 90% sensitivity and about 81% specificity obtained in cross-validation and 80%/75% obtained in testing.

The TCR beta CDR3 regions were amplified from RNA transcripts. The TCR CDR3 was subjected to a first round of RT-PCR using the HTBI primer set and the Qiagen OneStep RT-PCR kit. Libraries were constructed in a second round of multiplex PCR, after which size selection and purification were performed. Paired-end sequencing of the libraries was performed with 100 bp reads on an Illumina HiSeq2000. The study's processing was this. SOAPnuke was used to process the raw data, removing reads that contained adapters or uncalled bases, had a mean Phred below 15, or lacked an exact match to the constant primer or identifier. High-quality paired reads were merged using COPE v1.2.5, and each unique nucleotide sequence was defined as a clonotype. MiTCR v1.1 was used to align the clonotypes against IMGT TRBV, TRBD and TRBJ reference segments. The analysis was restricted to V-J combinations with a frequency above 0.0001, which together covered about 99% of the repertoires. A TCS score was defined as the ratio between F50 (clonal expansion) and ExV (chaos), using BLOSUM62-based TCRdist between CDR3 peptides within each V-J. Welch's t-statistics and random forest reduced around 510 V-J features to 13, which were used in a naive Bayes classifier (R e1071). TCRdb redid the processing of the public reads, applying fastp at Q25 and MiXCR, and retained in-frame beta chains. Under each unique CDR3 protein, matching rows form one entry showing the most common genes and DNA. These V and J calls originate from TCRdb's pipeline instead of the authors' own analysis. The sample table lists fewer than 350,000 distinct CDR3 sequences, roughly 18% of them with a count of one. Of the sample, around 50% is held by the ten largest clones.

The TCR comes from a woman aged 50 to 60 with Graves' hyperthyroidism. The sample consisted of blood. The chain joins TRBV2 to TRBJ2-5; 7 central nucleotides agree with TRBD2. Here the CDR3 is given as CASRERGPQETQYF. The DNA sequence reads TGTGCCAGCAGGGAGCGGGGCCCCCAAGAGACCCAGTACTTC.